This T cell receptor beta chain was profiled in a study of B cell selection in AIRE deficiency. General observations from the study: Shorter CDR3s marked shared Treg sequences, biased toward few non-templated insertions. TCRbeta-only data showed roughly two fifths of shared healthy Treg sequences in healthy Tconv. AIRE-deficient Tconv and Treg repertoires matched healthy donors in TCRBV, CDR3 length, diversity. About 31% of healthy-shared Treg TCRbeta sequences appeared in patient Tconv cells.

CD4+CD127+ cells were sorted as the conventional CD4 T cells. V lost 6 bases and J lost 2; bases outside the gene matches: 11. Germline-derived CDR1 and CDR2 are SEHNR and FQNEAQ (reference sequence). The CDR3 spans 16 residues. This clone appeared once. The antigen is not known. TCRdb's table, derived via immunoSEQ multiplex PCR, lists solely in-frame clones and lacks some. The sample records about 25,000 clones, nearly 97% being singletons. The TCR comes from a human donor in good health. Sequenced material: CD4+CD127+ conventional T cells sorted from PBMCs. The rearrangement uses TRBV7-9 and TRBJ2-3; 7 nucleotides line up with TRBD2. CDR3 sequence (DNA): TGTGCCAGCAGTTCCCTAAGGCTAGCGGACACAGATACGCAGTATTTT. This sequence encodes CASSSLRLADTDTQYF.